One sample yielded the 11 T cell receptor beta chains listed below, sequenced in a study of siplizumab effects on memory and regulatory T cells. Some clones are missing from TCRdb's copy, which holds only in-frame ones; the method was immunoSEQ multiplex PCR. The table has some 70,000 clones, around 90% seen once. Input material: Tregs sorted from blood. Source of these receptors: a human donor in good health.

In DNA, the CDR3 is TGTGCCAGCAGTTTAAACCCTCCCGGGACAGGGGCCTTCTACGAGCAGTACTTC. Amino acid sequence: CASSLNPPGTGAFYEQYF. The genes are TRBV27 and TRBJ2-7, with 10 bases aligning to TRBD1. V lost 2 bases, J lost 3 bases, and 13 bases stayed unmatched. The germline V gene has CDR1 MNHEY and CDR2 SMNVEV (reference sequence). The CDR3 contains 18 residues.

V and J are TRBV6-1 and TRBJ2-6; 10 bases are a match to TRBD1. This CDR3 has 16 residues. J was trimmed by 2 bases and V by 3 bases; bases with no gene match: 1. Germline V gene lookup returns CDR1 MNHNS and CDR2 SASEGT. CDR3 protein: CASSDGTGAGANVLTF. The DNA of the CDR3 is TGTGCCAGCAGTGACGGGACAGGGGCTGGGGCCAACGTCCTGACTTTC.

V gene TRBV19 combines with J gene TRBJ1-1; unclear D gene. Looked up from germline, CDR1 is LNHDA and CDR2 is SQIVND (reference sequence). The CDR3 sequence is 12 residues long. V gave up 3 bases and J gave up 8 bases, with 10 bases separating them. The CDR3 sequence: CASSIGFKEAFF. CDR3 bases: TGTGCCAGTAGTATCGGCTTTAAAGAAGCTTTCTTT.

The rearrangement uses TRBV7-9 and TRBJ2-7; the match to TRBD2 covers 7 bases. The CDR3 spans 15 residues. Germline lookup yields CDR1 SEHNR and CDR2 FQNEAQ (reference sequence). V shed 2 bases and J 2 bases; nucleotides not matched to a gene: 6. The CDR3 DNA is TGTGCCAGCAGCTTAATGGCTAGCGGCGCCTACGAGCAGTACTTC. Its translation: CASSLMASGAYEQYF.

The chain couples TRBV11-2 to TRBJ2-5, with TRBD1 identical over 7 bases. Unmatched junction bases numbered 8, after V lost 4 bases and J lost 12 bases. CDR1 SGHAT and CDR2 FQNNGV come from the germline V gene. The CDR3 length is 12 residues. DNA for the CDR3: TGTGCCAGCAGCTCCCTGACAGGGCCCGAGTACTTC. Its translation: CASSSLTGPEYF.

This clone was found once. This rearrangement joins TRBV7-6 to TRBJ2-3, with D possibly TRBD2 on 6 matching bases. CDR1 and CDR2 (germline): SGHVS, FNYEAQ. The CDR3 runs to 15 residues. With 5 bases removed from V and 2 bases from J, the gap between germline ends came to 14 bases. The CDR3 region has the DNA TGTGCCAGCAGCATTAGCGGCCTAACCACAGATACGCAGTATTTT. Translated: CASSISGLTTDTQYF.

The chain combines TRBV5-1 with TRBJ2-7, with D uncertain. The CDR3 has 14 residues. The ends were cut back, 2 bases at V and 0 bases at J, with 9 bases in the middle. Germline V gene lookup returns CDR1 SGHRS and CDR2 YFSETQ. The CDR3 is CASSFQASSYEQYF. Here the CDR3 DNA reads TGCGCCAGCAGCTTCCAGGCCAGCTCCTACGAGCAGTACTTC.

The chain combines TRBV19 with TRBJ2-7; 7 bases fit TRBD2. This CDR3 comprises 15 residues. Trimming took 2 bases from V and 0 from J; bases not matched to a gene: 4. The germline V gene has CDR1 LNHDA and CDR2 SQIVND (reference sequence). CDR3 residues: CASSISGTSSYEQYF. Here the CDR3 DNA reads TGTGCCAGTAGTATAAGCGGGACGAGCTCCTACGAGCAGTACTTC.

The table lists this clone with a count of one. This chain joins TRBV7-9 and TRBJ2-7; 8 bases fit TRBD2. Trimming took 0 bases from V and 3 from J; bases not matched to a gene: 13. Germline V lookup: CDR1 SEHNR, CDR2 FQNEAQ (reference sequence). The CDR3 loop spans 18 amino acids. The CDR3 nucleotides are TGTGCCAGCAGCTTAGCGTGGAGCGGGAGAGCGCCCCACTACGAGCAGTACTTC. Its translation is CASSLAWSGRAPHYEQYF.

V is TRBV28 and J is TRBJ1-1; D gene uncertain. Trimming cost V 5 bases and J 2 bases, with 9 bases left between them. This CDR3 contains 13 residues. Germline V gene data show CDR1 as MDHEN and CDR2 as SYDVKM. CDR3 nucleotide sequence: TGTGCCAGCAGTAATCCACAAAACACTGAAGCTTTCTTT. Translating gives CASSNPQNTEAFF.

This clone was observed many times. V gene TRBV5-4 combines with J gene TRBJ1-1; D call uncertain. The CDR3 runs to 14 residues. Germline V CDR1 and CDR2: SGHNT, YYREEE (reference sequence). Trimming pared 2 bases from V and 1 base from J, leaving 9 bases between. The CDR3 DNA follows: TGTGCCAGCAGCTTTACGGTGCAGAACACTGAAGCTTTCTTT. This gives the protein CASSFTVQNTEAFF.